This T cell receptor beta chain came from a study of high-grade serous ovarian cancer treatment subgroups. About the research overall: On average, just over 14,000 reads and roughly 7,700 unique TCR beta rearrangements were obtained per sample. Study-level results: Same-patient tumor repertoires overlapped at roughly 0.095 to 0.8; different patients barely overlapped.

This CDR3 contains 12 residues. CDR1 SQVTM and CDR2 ANQGSEA come from the germline V gene. V lost 8 bases, J lost 0 bases, and 9 bases lay in between. Here immunoSEQ multiplex PCR was the method, and the copy in TCRdb shows in-frame clones only, minus some. The repertoire includes about 8,800 clones, about three quarters of them detected once, and about 10% sits in the top ten. The tumor samples were collected prior to definitive surgery or chemotherapy. Concerning this clone itself: The target antigen is unknown.

This TCR came from a human donor with high-grade serous ovarian cancer. Sequencing input: tumor tissue. The gene calls are TRBV29-1 and TRBJ2-3; D unresolved. CDR3: CSCSWSTDTQYF. In DNA, the CDR3 is TGCAGCTGCTCTTGGAGCACAGATACGCAGTATTTT.